The rows below give T cell receptor beta chains drawn from one sample of a study of blood T cell repertoires in COVID-19. Using immunoSEQ multiplex PCR, the repertoire was profiled, and TCRdb retains in-frame clones only, with some absent. Of about 260,000 clones detected, around 87% appear once; the ten largest clones hold roughly 5.6%. The sample taken for sequencing was peripheral blood. These TCRs come from a woman aged 55-70 years with COVID-19, enrolled during active disease. CDR3s include the opening cysteine and the closing phenylalanine or tryptophan. The D gene is left open where the match is weak. Clone size, where shown, is once, few, many, or a class for clones that have expanded.

clone size,J gene,D gene,V gene,CDR3 protein,CDR3 DNA
-,TRBJ2-7,TRBD1,TRBV5-6,CASSLAGQGHYEQYF,TGTGCCAGCAGCTTGGCGGGACAGGGCCACTACGAGCAGTACTTC
-,TRBJ2-3,-,TRBV11-2,CASRGPGKGTDTQYF,TGTGCCAGCAGGGGCCCAGGCAAGGGCACAGATACGCAGTATTTT
-,TRBJ1-1,-,TRBV6-2/TRBV6-3,CASSWGRRGTEAFF,TGTGCCAGCAGTTGGGGACGGAGGGGAACTGAAGCTTTCTTT
-,TRBJ2-5,TRBD1,TRBV19,CASSSGQGVGETQYF,TGTGCCAGTAGTTCGGGACAGGGGGTTGGGGAGACCCAGTACTTC
-,TRBJ2-5,TRBD2,TRBV7-6,CASSLASGRYSIVGETQYF,TGTGCCAGCAGCTTGGCTAGCGGGAGATACTCAATCGTAGGGGAGACCCAGTACTTC
-,TRBJ2-5,-,TRBV29-1,CSALAQETQYF,TGCAGCGCCCTAGCGCAAGAGACCCAGTACTTC
-,TRBJ2-7,-,TRBV21-1,CASSNGVYGTGAYEQYF,TGTGCCAGCAGCAATGGAGTGTATGGGACAGGCGCCTACGAGCAGTACTTC
once,TRBJ2-5,-,TRBV2,CASSGGGAETQYF,TGTGCCAGCAGTGGTGGGGGGGCTGAGACCCAGTACTTC
-,TRBJ2-1,TRBD2,TRBV7-2,CASSFRTSGYNEQFF,TGTGCCAGCAGCTTCAGGACTAGCGGATACAATGAGCAGTTCTTC
-,TRBJ2-7,-,TRBV7-9,CASSLWGRASYEQYF,TGTGCCAGCAGCTTATGGGGCAGGGCCTCCTACGAGCAGTACTTC
-,TRBJ1-2,TRBD1,TRBV19,CASSIDRTGTAVGYTF,TGTGCCAGTAGTATAGATAGGACAGGGACCGCTGTGGGCTACACCTTC
-,TRBJ2-5,TRBD2,TRBV5-8,CASSLGLAGVLGETQYF,TGTGCCAGCAGCTTAGGACTAGCGGGTGTTCTCGGTGAGACCCAGTACTTC
-,TRBJ1-1,-,TRBV29-1,CSVRGTEAFF,TGCAGCGTTCGAGGCACTGAAGCTTTCTTT
-,TRBJ1-5,TRBD1,TRBV6-1,CASSEWGQRDQPQHF,TGTGCCAGCAGTGAATGGGGACAGCGCGATCAGCCCCAGCATTTT
-,TRBJ2-2,-,TRBV10-1,CASILAGQGYHRGAVF,-
-,TRBJ1-1,TRBD1,TRBV7-8,CASSIQGAGGTEAFF,TGTGCCAGCAGCATACAGGGGGCTGGTGGCACTGAAGCTTTCTTT
-,TRBJ1-4,TRBD1,TRBV2,CASSQQGYGEKLFF,TGTGCCAGCAGCCAACAGGGGTACGGAGAAAAACTGTTTTTT
-,TRBJ1-2,TRBD1,TRBV18,CASSRDRGHGRYGYTF,TGTGCCAGCTCACGGGACAGGGGCCACGGGCGCTATGGCTACACCTTC
few,TRBJ2-7,TRBD2,TRBV15,CATSTGTSGFYEQYF,TGTGCCACCAGCACCGGGACTAGCGGGTTCTACGAGCAGTACTTC
-,TRBJ2-1,TRBD2,TRBV10-1,CASKWTSGRAAYNEQFF,TGCGCCAGCAAATGGACTAGCGGGAGGGCCGCCTACAATGAGCAGTTCTTC
-,TRBJ2-3,TRBD2,TRBV5-6,CASSFPSGSRVDTQYF,TGTGCCAGCAGCTTTCCTAGCGGGAGTAGGGTAGATACGCAGTATTTT
-,TRBJ2-7,-,TRBV18,CASSLARNEQYF,TGTGCCAGCTCACTCGCTAGGAACGAGCAGTACTTC
-,TRBJ2-1,-,TRBV6-5,CASGRNNEQFF,TGTGCCAGCGGGAGAAACAATGAGCAGTTCTTC
-,TRBJ2-4,TRBD1,TRBV28,CASNLRTGGFGNIQYF,TGTGCCAGCAATCTACGGACAGGGGGCTTCGGAAACATTCAGTACTTC
-,TRBJ2-1,TRBD1,TRBV6-2/TRBV6-3,CASSYPNRGPQFF,TGTGCCAGCAGTTACCCGAACAGGGGCCCCCAGTTCTTC
-,TRBJ2-1,TRBD1,TRBV7-9,CASSPGTDYRNEQFF,TGTGCCAGCAGCCCCGGGACAGACTATCGAAATGAGCAGTTCTTC
-,TRBJ2-1,TRBD2,TRBV5-1,CASSPSGTTYNEQFF,TGCGCCAGCAGCCCTAGCGGGACCACCTACAATGAGCAGTTCTTC
-,TRBJ2-3,TRBD1,TRBV12-5,CASGLKTGTESTDTQYF,TGTGCTAGTGGTTTGAAGACCGGGACAGAGAGCACAGATACGCAGTATTTT
-,TRBJ1-2,-,TRBV7-3,CASSKDPTGGYTF,TGTGCCAGCAGCAAGGACCCAACGGGGGGCTACACCTTC
-,TRBJ1-1,TRBD1,TRBV9,CASSARTGEAFF,TGTGCCAGCAGCGCCAGGACAGGGGAAGCTTTCTTT
-,TRBJ1-2,-,TRBV7-8,CASSLAGAPGYTF,TGTGCCAGCAGCTTAGCGGGGGCCCCGGGCTACACCTTC
-,TRBJ2-1,TRBD2,TRBV14,CASSPSGRAGNEQFF,TGTGCCAGCAGCCCTAGCGGGAGGGCCGGCAATGAGCAGTTCTTC
once,TRBJ1-5,-,TRBV7-8,CASRLGEGDQPQHF,TGTGCCAGCAGACTAGGGGAGGGAGACCAGCCCCAGCATTTT
few,TRBJ2-3,-,TRBV12-3/TRBV12-4,CASSLQDTQYF,TGTGCCAGCAGTTTACAAGATACGCAGTATTTT
-,TRBJ2-5,TRBD1,TRBV2,CASSTAGGVETQYF,TGTGCCAGCAGTACGGCAGGGGGCGTAGAGACCCAGTACTTC
-,TRBJ2-6,-,TRBV7-3,CASSLNAGEAGANVLTF,TGTGCCAGCAGCTTAAATGCCGGGGAGGCTGGGGCCAACGTCCTGACTTTC
-,TRBJ2-2,-,TRBV21-1,CASSKALGQYTGELFF,TGTGCCAGCAGCAAGGCGCTGGGGCAGTACACCGGGGAGCTGTTTTTT
-,TRBJ2-1,-,TRBV20-1,CSASDLLRMSSYNEQFF,TGCAGTGCTAGTGACCTTTTGCGCATGAGCTCCTACAATGAGCAGTTCTTC
-,TRBJ1-2,TRBD1,TRBV3-1/TRBV3-2,CASQDRGRDGYTF,TGTGCCTCTCAAGACAGGGGGCGCGATGGCTACACCTTC
-,TRBJ1-1,TRBD1,TRBV10-3,CAISVDRGLNTEAFF,TGTGCCATCAGTGTGGACAGGGGATTGAACACTGAAGCTTTCTTT
-,TRBJ2-7,-,TRBV7-9,CASSLVAAAWGEQYF,TGTGCCAGCAGCTTAGTGGCAGCGGCTTGGGGCGAGCAGTACTTC
-,TRBJ2-1,-,TRBV24-1,CATSGHREQFF,TGTGCCACCAGTGGCCATCGGGAGCAGTTCTTC
-,TRBJ1-4,-,TRBV11-3,CASSLDSTPGEKLFF,TGTGCCAGCAGCTTAGATAGTACGCCGGGGGAAAAACTGTTTTTT
-,TRBJ2-7,TRBD1,TRBV10-3,CAISDGTGGNYEQYF,TGTGCCATCAGTGATGGGACAGGGGGCAACTACGAGCAGTACTTC
-,TRBJ2-2,TRBD2,TRBV18,CASSPRELAGKSNTGELFF,TGTGCCAGCTCACCACGCGAACTAGCGGGGAAGTCAAACACCGGGGAGCTGTTTTTT
many,TRBJ2-7,TRBD2,TRBV6-6,CASSPGLAGAMRGEQYF,TGTGCCAGCAGTCCGGGACTAGCGGGAGCGATGAGGGGGGAGCAGTACTTC
few,TRBJ2-5,-,TRBV19,CASSGRGGTPRETQYF,TGTGCCAGTAGTGGCCGAGGGGGAACACCGCGGGAGACCCAGTACTTC
-,TRBJ2-5,TRBD2,TRBV5-8,CASSPRDSGRQSETQYF,TGTGCCAGCAGCCCCCGGGATAGCGGGAGACAGTCCGAGACCCAGTACTTC
-,TRBJ1-3,TRBD1,TRBV7-6,CASSSPTGAGNTIYF,TGTGCCAGCAGCTCCCCGACAGGGGCGGGAAACACCATATATTTT
-,TRBJ2-1,-,TRBV6-1,CASSENGGLNEQFF,TGTGCCAGCAGTGAAAATGGAGGTCTCAATGAGCAGTTCTTC
-,TRBJ2-7,-,TRBV7-2,CASSLGGPNYEQYF,TGTGCCAGCAGCTTAGGGGGCCCCAACTACGAGCAGTACTTC
-,TRBJ2-3,-,TRBV10-3,CASSGPGTDTQYF,TGTGCCAGTTCTGGACCGGGGACAGATACGCAGTATTTT
-,TRBJ1-6,-,TRBV6-6,CASSPRANSPLHF,TGTGCCAGCAGTCCGAGGGCTAATTCACCCCTCCACTTT